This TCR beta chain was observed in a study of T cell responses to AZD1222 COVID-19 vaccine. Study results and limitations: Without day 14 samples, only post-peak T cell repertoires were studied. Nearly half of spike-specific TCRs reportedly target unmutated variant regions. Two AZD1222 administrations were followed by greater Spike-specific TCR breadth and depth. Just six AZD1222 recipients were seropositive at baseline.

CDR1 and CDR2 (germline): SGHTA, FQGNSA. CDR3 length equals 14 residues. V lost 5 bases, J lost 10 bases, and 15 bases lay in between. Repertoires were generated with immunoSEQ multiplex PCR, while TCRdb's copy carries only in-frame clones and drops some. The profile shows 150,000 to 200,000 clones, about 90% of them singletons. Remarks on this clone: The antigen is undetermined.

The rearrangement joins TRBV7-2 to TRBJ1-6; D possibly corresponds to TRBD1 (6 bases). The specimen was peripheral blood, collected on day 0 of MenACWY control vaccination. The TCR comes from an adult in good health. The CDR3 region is CASSNGQLSSPLHF. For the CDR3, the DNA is TGTGCCAGCAGCAACGGACAGTTATCATCACCCCTCCACTTT.